The rows below give T cell receptor beta chains drawn from one sample of a study of blood T cell repertoires in COVID-19. This table comes from immunoSEQ multiplex PCR, and its TCRdb copy is limited to in-frame clones, with some not included. The sample carries around 350,000 clones, about 88% recorded once. Material: peripheral blood. These receptors were taken from a human donor in a cohort sampled during active COVID-19. Both conserved end residues are part of each CDR3. Fields, in order: CDR3 protein, CDR3 DNA, V gene, CDR3 length, D gene, J gene, clone size. The D gene is left open where the match is weak. Expanded clones are given a class, and other clones once, few, many or no size at all.

CASSQMGGGTYEQYF,TGCGCCAGCAGCCAAATGGGGGGGGGAACCTACGAGCAGTACTTC,TRBV4-1,15,TRBD2,TRBJ2-7,NA
CASSVGEGSGDEQYF,TGTGCCAGCAGCGTAGGAGAGGGATCGGGGGACGAGCAGTACTTC,TRBV9,15,NA,TRBJ2-7,NA
CASNFRGSQGGSYNSPLHF,TGTGCCAGCAATTTCAGGGGATCTCAGGGGGGCTCCTATAATTCACCCCTCCACTTT,TRBV2,19,TRBD1,TRBJ1-6,NA
CASSSSGQGEAFF,TGTGCCAGCAGCTCCTCAGGACAGGGTGAAGCTTTCTTT,TRBV13,13,TRBD1,TRBJ1-1,NA
CASRVSGRDTQYF,TGTGCCAGCAGGGTTAGCGGGAGGGATACGCAGTATTTT,TRBV2,13,TRBD2,TRBJ2-3,NA
CASSTGTGGVKDTQYF,TGCGCCAGCAGTACGGGGACAGGGGGGGTTAAGGATACGCAGTATTTT,TRBV10-2,16,TRBD1,TRBJ2-3,once
CASGRSGKTGELFF,TGTGCCAGCGGCCGTAGCGGAAAGACCGGGGAGCTGTTTTTT,TRBV6-5,14,NA,TRBJ2-2,NA
CASSLTGAGGPDIYNEQFF,TGTGCCAGCAGCTTAACTGGGGCAGGGGGCCCAGATATTTACAATGAGCAGTTCTTC,TRBV7-3,19,TRBD1,TRBJ2-1,NA
CASSRGFGGSSYEQYF,TGTGCCAGCAGTCGGGGGTTCGGCGGGAGCTCCTACGAGCAGTACTTC,TRBV5-5,16,TRBD2,TRBJ2-7,NA
CASSLGFGGNEKLFF,TGTGCCAGCAGCTTGGGATTCGGGGGTAATGAAAAACTGTTTTTT,TRBV5-6,15,NA,TRBJ1-4,NA
CASYGRARYGYTF,TGTGCCAGCTACGGCAGGGCCCGCTATGGCTACACCTTC,TRBV28,13,NA,TRBJ1-2,NA
CAWKGGRQGIWEEETQYF,TGTGCCTGGAAAGGTGGGCGGCAGGGAATCTGGGAGGAAGAGACCCAGTACTTC,TRBV30,18,NA,TRBJ2-5,NA
CASTWTSGENTGELFF,TGTGCCAGCACCTGGACTAGCGGGGAGAACACCGGGGAGCTGTTTTTT,TRBV2,16,TRBD2,TRBJ2-2,NA
CASSELAGVIDTQYF,TGTGCCAGCAGTGAACTAGCGGGGGTTATAGATACGCAGTATTTT,TRBV6-1,15,TRBD2,TRBJ2-3,NA
CASSSGQDYSPLHF,TGCGCCAGCAGCTCAGGACAGGACTATTCACCCCTCCACTTT,TRBV5-1,14,TRBD1,TRBJ1-6,NA
CASSTRPGRLIIPDTQYF,TGTGCCAGCAGCACCCGCCCCGGGAGACTTATTATCCCAGATACGCAGTATTTT,TRBV7-9,18,NA,TRBJ2-3,NA
CASSFEAGGLQPQHF,TGTGCCAGCAGCTTTGAGGCAGGGGGACTTCAGCCCCAGCATTTT,TRBV7-2,15,TRBD1,TRBJ1-5,NA
CASSPPVGTGDYNEQFF,TGTGCCAGCTCACCACCGGTGGGAACGGGGGACTACAATGAGCAGTTCTTC,TRBV18,17,NA,TRBJ2-1,NA
CASSTLDNTEAFF,TGTGCCAGCAGCACCCTAGATAACACTGAAGCTTTCTTT,TRBV9,13,NA,TRBJ1-1,NA
CASTFLAGVSTDTQYF,TGTGCCAGCACTTTCCTAGCGGGAGTTAGCACAGATACGCAGTATTTT,TRBV2,16,TRBD2,TRBJ2-3,NA
CASRGLATTDTQYF,TGTGCCAGCAGGGGACTAGCGACCACAGATACGCAGTATTTT,TRBV28,14,TRBD2,TRBJ2-3,NA
CAISVTGADTQYF,TGTGCCATCAGCGTGACAGGGGCAGATACGCAGTATTTT,TRBV10-3,13,TRBD1,TRBJ2-3,NA
CSVALASGKETQYF,TGCAGCGTTGCCCTGGCTAGCGGGAAGGAGACCCAGTACTTC,TRBV29-1,14,TRBD2,TRBJ2-5,NA
CASSPAGLNTGELFF,TGTGCCAGCAGCCCCGCGGGACTCAACACCGGGGAGCTGTTTTTT,TRBV3-1/TRBV3-2,15,NA,TRBJ2-2,NA
CASTRDRAQPQHF,TGTGCCAGCACTCGCGACAGGGCCCAGCCCCAGCATTTT,TRBV6-5,13,TRBD1,TRBJ1-5,NA
CASSQESKGGSAGELFF,TGTGCCAGCAGCCAAGAATCGAAGGGGGGGTCTGCCGGGGAGCTGTTTTTT,TRBV3-1/TRBV3-2,17,NA,TRBJ2-2,NA
CASRLAGYGGEQYF,TGTGCCAGCAGGTTAGCGGGATATGGAGGCGAGCAGTACTTC,TRBV2,14,TRBD2,TRBJ2-7,NA
CASSPQVQETQYF,TGTGCCAGTAGCCCACAGGTCCAAGAGACCCAGTACTTC,TRBV19,13,NA,TRBJ2-5,NA
CASSLAVAGNTEAFF,TGCGCCAGCAGCTTGGCCGTAGCGGGGAACACTGAAGCTTTCTTT,TRBV5-1,15,NA,TRBJ1-1,NA
CASRIRGEAFF,TGTGCCAGCAGAATCAGGGGAGAAGCTTTCTTT,TRBV12-3/TRBV12-4,11,NA,TRBJ1-1,few
CASSVSNSGANVLTF,TGTGCCAGCAGCGTTAGCAATTCTGGGGCCAACGTCCTGACTTTC,TRBV7-2,15,NA,TRBJ2-6,NA